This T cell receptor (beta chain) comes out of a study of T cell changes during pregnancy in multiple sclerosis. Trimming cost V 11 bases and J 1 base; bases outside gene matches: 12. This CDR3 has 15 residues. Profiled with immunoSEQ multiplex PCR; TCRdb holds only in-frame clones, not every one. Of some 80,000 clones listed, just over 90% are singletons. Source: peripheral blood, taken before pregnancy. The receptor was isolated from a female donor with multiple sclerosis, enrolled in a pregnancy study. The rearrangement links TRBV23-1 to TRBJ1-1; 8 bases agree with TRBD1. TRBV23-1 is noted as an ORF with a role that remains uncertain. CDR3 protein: CAPRLGQEPNTEAFF. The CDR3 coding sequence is TGCGCCCCCCGGTTGGGACAGGAGCCGAACACTGAAGCTTTCTTT.